This record covers a single TCR beta chain. This entry comes from a study of CD8 T cells in ankylosing spondylitis. Trimming removed 3 bases from V and 4 bases from J; junction bases left unmatched: 16. Germline V gene lookup returns CDR1 MDHEN and CDR2 SYDVKM. The CDR3 covers 20 residues. TCRdb re-derived calls from the 5' RACE reads in MiXCR, one entry per CDR3 protein. Found here are 150,000 to 200,000 distinct CDR3 sequences, around 32% of them singletons; the top ten hold 6%. The material sequenced was synovial fluid, either unsorted or a sorted T cell fraction (not recorded which). This rearrangement joins TRBV28 to TRBJ2-5; the match to TRBD2 covers 14 bases. This clonotype was sampled from a male donor with ankylosing spondylitis. The CDR3 here is CASSFSAHKGTSGRRETQYF. In DNA form, the CDR3 reads TGTGCCAGCAGTTTCTCCGCACACAAAGGGACTAGCGGGAGACGAGAGACCCAGTACTTC.